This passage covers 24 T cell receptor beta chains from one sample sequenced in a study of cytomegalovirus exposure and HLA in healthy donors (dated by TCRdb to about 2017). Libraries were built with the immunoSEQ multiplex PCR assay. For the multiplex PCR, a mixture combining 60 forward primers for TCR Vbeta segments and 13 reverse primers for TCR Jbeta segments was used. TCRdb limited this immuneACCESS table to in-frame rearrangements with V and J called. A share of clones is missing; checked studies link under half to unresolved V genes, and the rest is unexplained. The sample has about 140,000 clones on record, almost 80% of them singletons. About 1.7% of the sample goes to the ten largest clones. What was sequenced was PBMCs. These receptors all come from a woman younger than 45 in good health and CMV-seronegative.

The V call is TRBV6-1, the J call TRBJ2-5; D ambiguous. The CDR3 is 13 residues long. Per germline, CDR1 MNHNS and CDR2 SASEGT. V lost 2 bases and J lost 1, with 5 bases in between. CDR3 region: CASSERFQETQYF. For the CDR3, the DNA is TGTGCCAGCAGTGAACGGTTCCAAGAGACCCAGTACTTC.

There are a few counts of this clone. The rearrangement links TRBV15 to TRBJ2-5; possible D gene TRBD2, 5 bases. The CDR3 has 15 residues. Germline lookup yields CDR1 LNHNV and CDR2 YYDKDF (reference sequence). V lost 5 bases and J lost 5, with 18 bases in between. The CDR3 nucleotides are TGTGCCACCAGCCCCAAGAGGGCTTTTCGGGAGACCCAGTACTTC. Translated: CATSPKRAFRETQYF.

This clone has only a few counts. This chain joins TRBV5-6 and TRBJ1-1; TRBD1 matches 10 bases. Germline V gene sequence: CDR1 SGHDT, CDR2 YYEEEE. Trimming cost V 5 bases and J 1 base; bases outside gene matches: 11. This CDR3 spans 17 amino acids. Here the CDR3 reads CASRNSGTGVRNTEAFF. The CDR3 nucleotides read TGTGCCAGCAGAAACTCCGGGACAGGGGTTCGGAACACTGAAGCTTTCTTT.

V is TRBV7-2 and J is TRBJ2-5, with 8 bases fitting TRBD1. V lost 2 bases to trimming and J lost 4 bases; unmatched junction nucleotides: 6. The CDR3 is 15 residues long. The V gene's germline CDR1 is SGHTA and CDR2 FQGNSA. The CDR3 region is CASSLTRTGRETQYF. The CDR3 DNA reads TGTGCCAGCAGCTTAACACGGACAGGGAGAGAGACCCAGTACTTC.

CDR3 loop: CSVIFRETIQNEQFF. The CDR3 region has the DNA TGCAGCGTAATCTTCCGGGAGACGATCCAAAATGAGCAGTTCTTC. This chain links TRBV29-1 with TRBJ2-1; D may be TRBD2 (6 bases). V lost 6 bases and J lost 7, with 22 bases in between. CDR3 size: 15 residues. Germline assignment: CDR1 SQVTM and CDR2 ANQGSEA.

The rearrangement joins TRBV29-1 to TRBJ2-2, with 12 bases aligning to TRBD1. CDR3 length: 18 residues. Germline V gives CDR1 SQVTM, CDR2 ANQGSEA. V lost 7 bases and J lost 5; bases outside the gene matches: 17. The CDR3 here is CSAVLEGTGGLNTGELFF. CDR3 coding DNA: TGCAGCGCAGTACTAGAAGGGACAGGGGGCCTTAATACCGGGGAGCTGTTTTTT.

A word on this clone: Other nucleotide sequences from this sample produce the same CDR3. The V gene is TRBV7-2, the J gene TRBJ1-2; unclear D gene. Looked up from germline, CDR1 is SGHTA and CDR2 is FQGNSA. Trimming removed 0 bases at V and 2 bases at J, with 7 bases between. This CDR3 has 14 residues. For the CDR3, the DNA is TGTGCCAGCAGCTTAGCGGGCAGCAACTATGGCTACACCTTC. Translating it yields CASSLAGSNYGYTF.

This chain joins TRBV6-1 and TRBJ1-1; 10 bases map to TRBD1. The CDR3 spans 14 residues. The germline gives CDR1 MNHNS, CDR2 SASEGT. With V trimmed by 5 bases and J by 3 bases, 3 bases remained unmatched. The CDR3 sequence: CASSRGTGDTEAFF. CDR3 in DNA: TGTGCCAGCAGTCGGGGGACAGGGGACACTGAAGCTTTCTTT.

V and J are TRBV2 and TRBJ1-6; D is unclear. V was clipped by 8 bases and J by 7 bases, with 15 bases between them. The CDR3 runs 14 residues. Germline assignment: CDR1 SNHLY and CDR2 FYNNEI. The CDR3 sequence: CASRGSSSNSPLHF. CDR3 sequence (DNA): TGTGCCAGCCGAGGGTCATCGAGCAATTCACCCCTCCACTTT. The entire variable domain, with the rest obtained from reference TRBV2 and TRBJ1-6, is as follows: EPEVTQTPSHQVTQMGQEVILRCVPISNHLYFYWYRQILGQKVEFLVSFYNNEISEKSEIFDDQFSVERPDGSNFTLKIRSTKLEDSAMYFCASRGSSSNSPLHFGNGTRLTVT.

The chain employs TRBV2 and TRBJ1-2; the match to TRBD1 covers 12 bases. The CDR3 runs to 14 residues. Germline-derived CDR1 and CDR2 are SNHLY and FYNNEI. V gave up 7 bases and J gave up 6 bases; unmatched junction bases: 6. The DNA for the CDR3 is TGTGCCAGCACAGGGACAGGGGGCGCCCATGGCTACACCTTC. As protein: CASTGTGGAHGYTF.

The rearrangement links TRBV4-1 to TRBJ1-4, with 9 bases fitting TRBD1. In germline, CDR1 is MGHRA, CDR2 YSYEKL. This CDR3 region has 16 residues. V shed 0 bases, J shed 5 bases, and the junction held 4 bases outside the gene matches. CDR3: CASSQDFGTGNEKLFF. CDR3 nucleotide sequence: TGCGCCAGCAGCCAAGACTTCGGGACAGGGAATGAAAAACTGTTTTTT.

This CDR3 is CASDLRDSVYGYTF. The CDR3 DNA is TGTGCCAGCGACCTTAGGGACAGTGTCTATGGCTACACCTTC. The rearrangement joins TRBV2 to TRBJ1-2; 7 positions agree with TRBD1. This CDR3 has 14 residues. Germline CDR1 is SNHLY and CDR2 is FYNNEI. Germline trimming cut 8 bases from V and 4 bases from J; bases unmatched to any gene: 10.

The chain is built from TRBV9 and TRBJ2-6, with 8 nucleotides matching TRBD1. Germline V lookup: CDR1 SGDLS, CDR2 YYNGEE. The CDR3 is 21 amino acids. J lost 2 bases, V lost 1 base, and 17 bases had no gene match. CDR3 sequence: CASSVNHRRVDRGAGANVLTF. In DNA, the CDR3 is TGTGCCAGCAGCGTAAACCATAGAAGGGTAGACAGGGGAGCTGGGGCCAACGTCCTGACTTTC.

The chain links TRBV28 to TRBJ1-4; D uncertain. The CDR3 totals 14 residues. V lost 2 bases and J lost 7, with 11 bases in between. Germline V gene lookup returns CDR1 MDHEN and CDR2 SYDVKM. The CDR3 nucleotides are TGTGCCAGCAGTTTACACGGGGTAGCTGAAAAACTGTTTTTT. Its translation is CASSLHGVAEKLFF.

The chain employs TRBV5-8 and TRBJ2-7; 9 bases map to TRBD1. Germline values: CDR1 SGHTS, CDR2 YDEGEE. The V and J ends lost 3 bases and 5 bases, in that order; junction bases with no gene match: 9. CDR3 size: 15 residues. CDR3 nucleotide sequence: TGTGCCAGCAGCTCGCCCGGGACAGGGAAAAACGAGCAGTACTTC. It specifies CASSSPGTGKNEQYF.

Here the CDR3 DNA reads TGTGCCAGCAGCCCAGAGAGGGCTGGGACTGAAGCTTTCTTT. This translates into CASSPERAGTEAFF. The genes are TRBV7-8 and TRBJ1-1; D uncertain. Trimming removed 5 bases from V and 5 bases from J, with 15 bases in between. Germline values: CDR1 SGHVS, CDR2 FQNEAQ. The CDR3 is made up of 14 amino acids.

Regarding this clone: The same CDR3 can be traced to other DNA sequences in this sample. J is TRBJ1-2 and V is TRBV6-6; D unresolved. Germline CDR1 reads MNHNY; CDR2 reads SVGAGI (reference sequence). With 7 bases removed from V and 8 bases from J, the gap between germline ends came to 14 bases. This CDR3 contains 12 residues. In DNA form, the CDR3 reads TGTGCCAGCATCGGGAGGGCGGGGGGCTACACCTTC. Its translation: CASIGRAGGYTF.

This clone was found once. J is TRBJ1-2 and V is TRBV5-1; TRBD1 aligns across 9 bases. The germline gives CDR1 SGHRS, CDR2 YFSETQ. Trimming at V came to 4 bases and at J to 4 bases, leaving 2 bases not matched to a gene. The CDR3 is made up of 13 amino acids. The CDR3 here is CASSGTGLYGYTF. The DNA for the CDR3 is TGCGCCAGCAGCGGGACAGGGCTCTATGGCTACACCTTC. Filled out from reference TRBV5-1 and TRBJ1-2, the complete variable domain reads KAGVTQTPRYLIKTRGQQVTLSCSPISGHRSVSWYQQTPGQGLQFLFEYFSETQRNKGNFPGRFSGRQFSNSRSEMNVSTLELGDSALYLCASSGTGLYGYTFGSGTRLTVV.

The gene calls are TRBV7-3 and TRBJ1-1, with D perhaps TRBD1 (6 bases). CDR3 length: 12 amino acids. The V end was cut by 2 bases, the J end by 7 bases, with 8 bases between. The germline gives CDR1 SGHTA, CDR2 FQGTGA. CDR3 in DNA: TGTGCCAGCAGCTTAGAAGGGGGTGAAGCTTTCTTT. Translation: CASSLEGGEAFF.

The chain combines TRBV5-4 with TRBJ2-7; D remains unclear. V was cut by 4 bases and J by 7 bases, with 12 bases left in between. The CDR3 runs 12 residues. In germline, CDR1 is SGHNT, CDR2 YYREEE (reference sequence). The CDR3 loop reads CASSLPKLEQYF. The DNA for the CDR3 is TGTGCCAGCAGCCTCCCCAAGCTGGAGCAGTACTTC.

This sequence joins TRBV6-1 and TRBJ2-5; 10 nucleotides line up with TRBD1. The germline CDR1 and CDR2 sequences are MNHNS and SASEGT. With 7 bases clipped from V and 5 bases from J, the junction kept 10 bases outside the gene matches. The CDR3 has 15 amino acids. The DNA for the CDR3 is TGTGCCAGCATCGAGGACAGGGGGTCGCGGGAGACCCAGTACTTC. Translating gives CASIEDRGSRETQYF.

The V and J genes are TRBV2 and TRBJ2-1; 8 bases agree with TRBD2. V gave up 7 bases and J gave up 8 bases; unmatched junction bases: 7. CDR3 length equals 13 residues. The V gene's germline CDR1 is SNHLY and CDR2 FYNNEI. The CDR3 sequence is CASTPGLVYEQFF. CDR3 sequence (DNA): TGTGCCAGCACTCCGGGACTAGTTTATGAGCAGTTCTTC.

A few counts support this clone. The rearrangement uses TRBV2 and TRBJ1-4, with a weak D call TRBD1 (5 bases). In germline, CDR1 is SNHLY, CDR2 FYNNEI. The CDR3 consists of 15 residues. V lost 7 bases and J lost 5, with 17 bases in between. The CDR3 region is CASTTEGQPNEKLFF. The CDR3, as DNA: TGTGCCAGCACCACGGAGGGGCAGCCGAATGAAAAACTGTTTTTT.

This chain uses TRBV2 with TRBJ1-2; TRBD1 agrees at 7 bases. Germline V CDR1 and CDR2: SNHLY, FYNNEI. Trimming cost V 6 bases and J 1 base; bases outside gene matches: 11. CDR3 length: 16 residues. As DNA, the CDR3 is TGTGCCAGCAGACGAGACAGGGCTATCCTTAACTATGGCTACACCTTC. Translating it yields CASRRDRAILNYGYTF.